This record looks at one T cell receptor (beta chain) sequence and its context. Template switching incorporated UMIs with a 6-nucleotide sample barcode. TCRdb processed the 5' RACE reads again and assigns one entry to each CDR3 protein, with no DNA. The sample has roughly 100,000 distinct CDR3 sequences, and its top ten clones hold less than 2%. The data were obtained in a study of monozygotic twins with inflammatory bowel disease. The CDR3 totals 13 residues. CDR1 and CDR2 (germline): KGHDR, SFDVKD. The receptor's source is a human donor with ulcerative colitis or Crohn's disease, or a healthy co-twin of an affected twin (not recorded which). The material sequenced was blood. The V gene is TRBV24-1, the J gene TRBJ2-1. CDR3 residues: CATKEGSTAEQFF.